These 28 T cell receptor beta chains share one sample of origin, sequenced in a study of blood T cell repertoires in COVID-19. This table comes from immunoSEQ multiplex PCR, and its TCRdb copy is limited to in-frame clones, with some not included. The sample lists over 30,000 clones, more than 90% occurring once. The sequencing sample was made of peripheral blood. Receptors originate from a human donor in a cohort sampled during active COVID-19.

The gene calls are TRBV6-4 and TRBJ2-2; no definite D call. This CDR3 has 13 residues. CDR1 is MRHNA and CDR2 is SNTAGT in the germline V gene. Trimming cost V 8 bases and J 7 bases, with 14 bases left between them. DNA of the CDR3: TGTGCCAGCGCTAACCTGATTGGCGGGGAGCTGTTTTTT. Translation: CASANLIGGELFF.

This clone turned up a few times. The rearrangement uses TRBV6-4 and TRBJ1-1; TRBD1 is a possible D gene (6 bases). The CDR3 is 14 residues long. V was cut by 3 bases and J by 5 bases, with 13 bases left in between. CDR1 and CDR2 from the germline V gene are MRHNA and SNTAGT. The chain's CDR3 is CASSEAGEGTEAFF. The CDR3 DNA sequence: TGTGCCAGCAGTGAGGCAGGGGAGGGAACTGAAGCTTTCTTT.

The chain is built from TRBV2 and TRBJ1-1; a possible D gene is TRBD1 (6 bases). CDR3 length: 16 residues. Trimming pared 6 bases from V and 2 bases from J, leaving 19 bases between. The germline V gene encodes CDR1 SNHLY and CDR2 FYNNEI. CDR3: CASRFPQDRENTEAFF. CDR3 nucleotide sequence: TGTGCCAGCAGGTTCCCGCAGGACAGAGAAAACACTGAAGCTTTCTTT.

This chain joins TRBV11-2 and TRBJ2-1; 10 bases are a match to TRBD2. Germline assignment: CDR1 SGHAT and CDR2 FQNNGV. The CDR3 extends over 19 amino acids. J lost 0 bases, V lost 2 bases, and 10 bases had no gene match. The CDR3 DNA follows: TGTGCCAGCAGCTTATGGGAGACTTCTAGCGGGGGCTCCTACAATGAGCAGTTCTTC. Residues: CASSLWETSSGGSYNEQFF. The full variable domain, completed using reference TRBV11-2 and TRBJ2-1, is EAGVAQSPRYKIIEKRQSVAFWCNPISGHATLYWYQQILGQGPKLLIQFQNNGVVDDSQLPKDRFSAERLKGVDSTLKIQPAKLEDSAVYLCASSLWETSSGGSYNEQFFGPGTRLTVL.

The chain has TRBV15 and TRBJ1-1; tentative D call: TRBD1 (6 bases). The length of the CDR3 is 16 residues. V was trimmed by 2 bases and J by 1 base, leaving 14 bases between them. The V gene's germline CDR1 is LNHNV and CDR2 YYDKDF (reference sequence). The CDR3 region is CATSRTRRGGNTEAFF. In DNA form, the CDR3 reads TGTGCCACCAGCAGAACCCGGAGGGGGGGGAACACTGAAGCTTTCTTT.

The DNA of the CDR3 is TGTGCCAGCAGCCCCAGGAGCGGGGTAGTTAATCGGGCCGGGGAGCTGTTTTTT. It specifies CASSPRSGVVNRAGELFF. The rearrangement uses TRBV11-2 and TRBJ2-2, with 7 nucleotides matching TRBD2. Unmatched junction bases numbered 18, after V lost 5 bases and J lost 6 bases. Germline CDR1 is SGHAT and CDR2 is FQNNGV. The CDR3 has 18 residues.

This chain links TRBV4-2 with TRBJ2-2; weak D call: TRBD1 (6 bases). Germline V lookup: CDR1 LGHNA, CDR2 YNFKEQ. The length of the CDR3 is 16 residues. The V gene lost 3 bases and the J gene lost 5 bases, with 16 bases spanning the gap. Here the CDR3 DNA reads TGTGCCAGCAGCCAGGACCTACAGGGATTAACCGGGGAGCTGTTTTTT. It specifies CASSQDLQGLTGELFF.

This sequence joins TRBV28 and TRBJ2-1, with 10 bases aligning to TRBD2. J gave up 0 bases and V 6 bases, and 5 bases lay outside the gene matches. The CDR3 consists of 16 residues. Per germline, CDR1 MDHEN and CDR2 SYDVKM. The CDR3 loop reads CASRQLAGSSYNEQFF. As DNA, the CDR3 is TGTGCCAGCAGACAACTAGCGGGGAGCTCCTACAATGAGCAGTTCTTC.

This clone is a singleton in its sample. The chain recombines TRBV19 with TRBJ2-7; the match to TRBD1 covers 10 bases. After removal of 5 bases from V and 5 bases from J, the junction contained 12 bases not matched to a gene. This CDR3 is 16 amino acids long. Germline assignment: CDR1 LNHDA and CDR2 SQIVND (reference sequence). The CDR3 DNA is TGTGCCAGTAGTCCTAACCCCGGGACAGGGGCAGACGAGCAGTACTTC. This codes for CASSPNPGTGADEQYF.

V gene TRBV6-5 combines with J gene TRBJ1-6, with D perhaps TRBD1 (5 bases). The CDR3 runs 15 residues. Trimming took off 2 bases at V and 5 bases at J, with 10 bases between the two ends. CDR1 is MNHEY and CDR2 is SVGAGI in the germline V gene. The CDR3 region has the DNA TGTGCCAGCAGTTACGGTGCAGGGAATAATTCACCCCTCCACTTT. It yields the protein CASSYGAGNNSPLHF.

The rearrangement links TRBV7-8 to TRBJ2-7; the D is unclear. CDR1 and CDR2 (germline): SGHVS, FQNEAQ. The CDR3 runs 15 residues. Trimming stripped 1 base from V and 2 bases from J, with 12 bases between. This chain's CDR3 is CASSLGSPATYEQYF. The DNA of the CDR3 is TGTGCCAGCAGCTTAGGGTCCCCTGCGACCTACGAGCAGTACTTC.

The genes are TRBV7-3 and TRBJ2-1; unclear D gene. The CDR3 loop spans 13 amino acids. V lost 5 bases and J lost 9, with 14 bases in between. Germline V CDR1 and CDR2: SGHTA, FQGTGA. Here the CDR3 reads CASSLVIWSEQFF. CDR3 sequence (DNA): TGTGCCAGCAGCCTGGTGATTTGGAGTGAGCAGTTCTTC.

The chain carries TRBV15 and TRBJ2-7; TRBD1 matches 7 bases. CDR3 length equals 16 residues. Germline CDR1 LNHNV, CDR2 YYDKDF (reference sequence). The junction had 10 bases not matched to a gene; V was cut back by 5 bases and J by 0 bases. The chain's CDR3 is CATSSRTGLSSYEQYF. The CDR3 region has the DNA TGTGCCACCAGCTCCCGGACAGGCCTCAGCTCCTACGAGCAGTACTTC.

CDR3 bases: TGTGCCAGCTCACCGCGGACGGAGGGCACTGAAGCTTTCTTT. Encoded protein: CASSPRTEGTEAFF. The chain carries TRBV18 and TRBJ1-1; no firm D call. The CDR3 is 14 amino acids. In germline, CDR1 is KGHSH, CDR2 LQKENI. Trimming stripped 3 bases from V and 4 bases from J, with 12 bases between. The full variable domain, rest sourced from reference TRBV18 and TRBJ1-1, is NAGVMQNPRHLVRRRGQEARLRCSPMKGHSHVYWYRQLPEEGLKFMVYLQKENIIDESGMPKERFSAEFPKEGPSILRIQQVVRGDSAAYFCASSPRTEGTEAFFGQGTRLTVV.

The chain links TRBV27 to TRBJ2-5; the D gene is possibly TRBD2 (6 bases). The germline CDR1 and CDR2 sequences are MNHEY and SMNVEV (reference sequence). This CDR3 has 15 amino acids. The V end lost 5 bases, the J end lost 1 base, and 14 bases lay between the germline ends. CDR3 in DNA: TGTGCCAGCAGTAACCCCAGTAGCGGCCAAGAGACCCAGTACTTC. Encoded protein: CASSNPSSGQETQYF.

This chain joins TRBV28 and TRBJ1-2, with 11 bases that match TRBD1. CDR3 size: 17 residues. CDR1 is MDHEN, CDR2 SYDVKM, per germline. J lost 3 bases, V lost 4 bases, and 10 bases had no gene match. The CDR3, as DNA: TGTGCCAGCAGTTGGGACAGGGGGAAACAGGGTGACTATGGCTACACCTTC. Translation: CASSWDRGKQGDYGYTF.

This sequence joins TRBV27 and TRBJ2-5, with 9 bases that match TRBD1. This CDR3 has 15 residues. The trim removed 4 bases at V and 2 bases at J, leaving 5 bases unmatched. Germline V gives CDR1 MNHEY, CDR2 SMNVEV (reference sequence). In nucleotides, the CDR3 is TGTGCCAGCAGTTCACAGGGGGCTGGGCAAGAGACCCAGTACTTC. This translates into CASSSQGAGQETQYF.

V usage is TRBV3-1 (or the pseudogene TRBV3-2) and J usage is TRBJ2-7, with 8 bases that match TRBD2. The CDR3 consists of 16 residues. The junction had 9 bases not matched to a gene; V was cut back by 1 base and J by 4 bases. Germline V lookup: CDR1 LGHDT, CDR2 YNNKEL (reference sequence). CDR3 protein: CASSQAQRERAYEQYF. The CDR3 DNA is TGTGCCAGCAGCCAAGCTCAGCGGGAGAGAGCTTACGAGCAGTACTTC.

The CDR3 protein is CASSEGSGLPQHF. CDR3 sequence (DNA): TGTGCCAGCAGTGAGGGCAGCGGCTTACCCCAGCATTTT. The chain couples TRBV6-4 to TRBJ1-5; no clear D. The CDR3 runs to 13 residues. The germline V gene has CDR1 MRHNA and CDR2 SNTAGT. Between the trimmed V and J ends, which lost 3 bases and 10 bases, there was a span of 13 bases.

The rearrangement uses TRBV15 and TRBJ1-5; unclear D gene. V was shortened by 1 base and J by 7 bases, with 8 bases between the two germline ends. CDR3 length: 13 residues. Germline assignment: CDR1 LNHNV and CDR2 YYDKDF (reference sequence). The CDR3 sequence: CATSRGPRQPQHF. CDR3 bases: TGTGCCACCAGCAGAGGGCCGAGGCAGCCCCAGCATTTT.

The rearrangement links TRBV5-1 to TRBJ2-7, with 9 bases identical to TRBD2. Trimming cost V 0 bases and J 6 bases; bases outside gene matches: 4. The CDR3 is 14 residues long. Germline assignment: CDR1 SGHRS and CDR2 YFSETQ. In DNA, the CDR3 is TGCGCCAGCAGCTTGGCTAGCGGGACATTCGAGCAGTACTTC. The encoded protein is CASSLASGTFEQYF.

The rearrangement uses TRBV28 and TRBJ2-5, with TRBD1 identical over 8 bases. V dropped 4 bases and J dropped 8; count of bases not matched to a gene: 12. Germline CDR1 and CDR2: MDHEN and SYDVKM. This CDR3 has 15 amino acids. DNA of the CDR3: TGTGCCAGCAGTTCCTACAGGGGGGCAGTGAAAACCCAGTACTTC. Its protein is CASSSYRGAVKTQYF.

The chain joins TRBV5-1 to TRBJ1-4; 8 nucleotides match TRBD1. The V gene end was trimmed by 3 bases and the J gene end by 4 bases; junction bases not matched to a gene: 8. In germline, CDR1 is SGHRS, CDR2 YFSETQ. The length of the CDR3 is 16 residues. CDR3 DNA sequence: TGCGCCAGCAGCTGGGGAAGGGACAGGAGTAATGAAAAACTGTTTTTT. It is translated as CASSWGRDRSNEKLFF. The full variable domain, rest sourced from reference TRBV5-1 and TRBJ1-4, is KAGVTQTPRYLIKTRGQQVTLSCSPISGHRSVSWYQQTPGQGLQFLFEYFSETQRNKGNFPGRFSGRQFSNSRSEMNVSTLELGDSALYLCASSWGRDRSNEKLFFGSGTQLSVL.

The DNA of the CDR3 is TGTGCCAGCAGTTACCCTCTCAGGGGGCGAGGAACTGAAGCTTTCTTT. This sequence encodes CASSYPLRGRGTEAFF. V and J are TRBV6-6 and TRBJ1-1; TRBD1 matches at 8 bases. The CDR3 is made up of 16 amino acids. From germline, CDR1 is MNHNY and CDR2 SVGAGI (reference sequence). V was clipped by 2 bases and J by 5 bases; unmatched bases: 10.

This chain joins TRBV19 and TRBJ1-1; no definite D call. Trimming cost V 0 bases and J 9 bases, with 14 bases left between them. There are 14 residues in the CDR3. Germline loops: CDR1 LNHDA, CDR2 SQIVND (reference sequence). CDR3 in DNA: TGTGCCAGTAGTATAGATGGAAGCAGGCGTCAAGCTTTCTTT. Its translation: CASSIDGSRRQAFF.

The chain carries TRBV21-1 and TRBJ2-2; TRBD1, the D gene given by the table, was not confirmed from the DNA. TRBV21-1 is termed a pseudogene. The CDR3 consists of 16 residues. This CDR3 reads CASSKSHRGDTGELFF. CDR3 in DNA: TGTGCCAGCAGCAAATCCCACAGGGGGGACACCGGGGAGCTGTTTTTT.

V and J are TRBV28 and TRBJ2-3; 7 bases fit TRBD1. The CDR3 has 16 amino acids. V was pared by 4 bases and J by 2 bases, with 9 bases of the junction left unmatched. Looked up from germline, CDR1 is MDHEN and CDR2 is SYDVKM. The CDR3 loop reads CASSSTGQRVTDTQYF. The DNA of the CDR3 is TGTGCCAGCAGTTCGACGGGACAGAGAGTCACAGATACGCAGTATTTT.

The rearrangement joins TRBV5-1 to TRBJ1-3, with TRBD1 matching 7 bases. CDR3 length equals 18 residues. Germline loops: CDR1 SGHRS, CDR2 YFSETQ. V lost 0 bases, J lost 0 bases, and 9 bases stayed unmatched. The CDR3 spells CASSLGQGRTSSGNTIYF. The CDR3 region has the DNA TGCGCCAGCAGCTTGGGACAGGGACGTACTTCCTCTGGAAACACCATATATTTT. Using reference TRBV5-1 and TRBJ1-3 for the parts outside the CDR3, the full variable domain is KAGVTQTPRYLIKTRGQQVTLSCSPISGHRSVSWYQQTPGQGLQFLFEYFSETQRNKGNFPGRFSGRQFSNSRSEMNVSTLELGDSALYLCASSLGQGRTSSGNTIYFGEGSWLTVV.